This T cell receptor (beta chain) is drawn from a study of blood T cell repertoires in COVID-19. Study at large: Whether acute or convalescent, the COVID-19 samples came from the United States, Italy and Spain.

The V gene lost 6 bases and the J gene lost 1 base, with 15 bases spanning the gap. The CDR3 is made up of 15 amino acids. Germline CDR1 ENHRY, CDR2 SYGVKD. Clones were read by immunoSEQ multiplex PCR, and TCRdb kept only the in-frame ones, dropping some. The repertoire holds some 150,000 clones, with about 85% as singletons. This chain connects TRBV10-3 to TRBJ1-2; the D gene is possibly TRBD1 (5 bases). The receptor's source is a human donor with acute or convalescent COVID-19. The donor label of this sample is uncertain. Source material: peripheral blood. CDR3 sequence reads: CAISQPRTHNYGYTF. CDR3 in DNA: TGTGCCATCAGCCAGCCGAGGACACATAACTATGGCTACACCTTC.